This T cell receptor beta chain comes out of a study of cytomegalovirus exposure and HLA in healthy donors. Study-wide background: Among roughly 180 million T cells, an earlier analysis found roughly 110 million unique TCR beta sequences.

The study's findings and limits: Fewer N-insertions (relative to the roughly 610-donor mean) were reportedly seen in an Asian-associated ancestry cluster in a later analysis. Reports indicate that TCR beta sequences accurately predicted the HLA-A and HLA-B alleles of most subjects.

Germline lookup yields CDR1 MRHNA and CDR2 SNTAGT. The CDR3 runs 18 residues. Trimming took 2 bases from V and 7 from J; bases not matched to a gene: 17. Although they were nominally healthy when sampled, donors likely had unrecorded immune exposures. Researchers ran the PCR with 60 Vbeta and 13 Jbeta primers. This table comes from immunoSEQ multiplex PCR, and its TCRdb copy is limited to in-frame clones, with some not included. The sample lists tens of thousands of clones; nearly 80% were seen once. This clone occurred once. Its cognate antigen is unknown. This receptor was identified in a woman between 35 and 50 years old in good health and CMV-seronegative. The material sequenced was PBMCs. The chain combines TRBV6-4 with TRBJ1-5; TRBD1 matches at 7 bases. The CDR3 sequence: CASSDPGVRGRRSQPQHF. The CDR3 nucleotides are TGTGCCAGCAGTGACCCGGGAGTCAGGGGGAGAAGGAGCCAGCCCCAGCATTTT.